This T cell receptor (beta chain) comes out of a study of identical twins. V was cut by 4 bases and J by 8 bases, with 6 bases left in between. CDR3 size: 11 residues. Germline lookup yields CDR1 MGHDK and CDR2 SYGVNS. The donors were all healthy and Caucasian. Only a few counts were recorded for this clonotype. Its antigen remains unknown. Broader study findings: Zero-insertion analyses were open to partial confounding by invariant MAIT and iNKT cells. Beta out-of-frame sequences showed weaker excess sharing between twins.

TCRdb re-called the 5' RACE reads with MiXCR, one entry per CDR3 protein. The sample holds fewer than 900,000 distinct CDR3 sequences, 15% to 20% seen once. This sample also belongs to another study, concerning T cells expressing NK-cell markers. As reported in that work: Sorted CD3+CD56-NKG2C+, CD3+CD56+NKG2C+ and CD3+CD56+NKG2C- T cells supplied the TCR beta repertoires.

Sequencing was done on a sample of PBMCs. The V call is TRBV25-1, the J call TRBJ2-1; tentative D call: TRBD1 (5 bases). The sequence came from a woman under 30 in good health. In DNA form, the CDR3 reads TGTGCCAGCAGTGGGGGCTATGAGCAGTTCTTC. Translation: CASSGGYEQFF.